Listed below are T cell receptor beta chains from one sample, sequenced in a study of blood T cells in healthy people across ages. TCRdb called the 5' RACE reads again in MiXCR, with one record for every CDR3 protein. Among 1.5 million to 2 million distinct CDR3 sequences, roughly 49% were seen once, and the ten largest hold around 2.1%. The sample was blood. These receptors originate from a woman aged 40 to 50 in good health. Both conserved end residues are part of each CDR3. Fields, in order: V gene, D gene, clone size, J gene, CDR3 protein, CDR3 DNA. D genes are given only for firm matches. Clone size appears in some rows only: once, few, many, or a class for an expanded clone.

TRBV4-3	-	few	TRBJ1-3	CASSQVGSGNTIYF	TGCGCCAGCAGCCAAGTCGGTAGTGGAAACACCATATATTTT
TRBV29-1	TRBD1	-	TRBJ1-2	CSVVGGGVNGYTF	TGCAGCGTTGTGGGAGGGGGCGTGAATGGCTACACCTTC
TRBV27	-	-	TRBJ1-5	CASSVIGNQPQHF	TGTGCCAGCAGTGTAATTGGCAATCAGCCCCAGCATTTT
TRBV29-1	-	once	TRBJ2-7	CSVVTGPCEQYF	TGCAGCGTTGTTACAGGGCCCTGCGAGCAGTACTTC
TRBV4-1	TRBD2	-	TRBJ2-3	CASNQVTSGDTQYF	TGCGCCAGCAACCAAGTCACTAGCGGGGATACGCAGTATTTT
TRBV11-2	TRBD2	-	TRBJ2-3	CASSSIAGRRGTDTQYF	TGTGCCAGCAGCTCTATAGCGGGGCGACGAGGTACAGATACGCAGTATTTT
TRBV14	TRBD1	-	TRBJ2-3	CASSQGQGVGTDTQYF	TGTGCCAGCAGTCAGGGACAGGGTGTCGGCACAGATACGCAGTATTTT
TRBV12-3/TRBV12-4	-	-	TRBJ1-2	CASSLRGGMELPNYGYTF	TGTGCCAGCAGCCTACGGGGGGGGATGGAACTACCGAACTATGGCTACACCTTC
TRBV5-1	TRBD2	-	TRBJ2-1	CASSLGLAGGIVEQFF	TGCGCCAGCAGCTTAGGACTAGCGGGGGGAATCGTAGAGCAGTTCTTC
TRBV11-2	TRBD1	-	TRBJ2-3	CASSGDRDPSSTDTQYF	TGTGCCAGCAGCGGGGACAGGGACCCATCTAGCACAGATACGCAGTATTTT
TRBV6-2/TRBV6-3	-	-	TRBJ1-5	CASSFPRGGGNQPQHF	TGTGCCAGCAGTTTCCCTCGTGGGGGGGGCAATCAGCCCCAGCATTTT
TRBV20-1	-	few	TRBJ2-7	CSASSRQGGYEQYF	TGCAGTGCTAGTTCCCGACAGGGAGGCTACGAGCAGTACTTC